The rows below give T cell receptor beta chains drawn from one sample of a study of early T cells in non-severe SARS-CoV-2 infection. From the 5' RACE reads, TCRdb called clonotypes with MiXCR, one entry per CDR3 protein. This table has roughly 93,000 distinct CDR3 sequences, 9.5% to 12% appearing once. Sample: whole blood. These receptors were obtained from an adult who was a healthcare worker with PCR-confirmed SARS-CoV-2 infection or an uninfected control (not recorded which). CDR3s leave out the opening cysteine and the closing phenylalanine or tryptophan. Size tells how often a clone was seen (once, few, many) or the class of an expanded clone, and some rows leave it out.

>-|TRBV4-2|TRBJ2-7
ASSQDKTYEQY
>many|TRBV25-1|TRBJ2-7
ASSPLRTANYEQY
>few|TRBV6-1|TRBJ2-5
ASSEAHWTRGQETQY
>-|TRBV12-3/TRBV12-4|TRBJ1-5
ASSWASGGIDSNQPQH
>few|TRBV10-3|TRBJ1-2
AISRGVSYGYT
>-|TRBV25-1|TRBJ1-3
ASRPGVGGNTIY
>few|TRBV30|TRBJ1-2
AWSRTGNYGYT
>-|TRBV2|TRBJ2-1
ATRRQMSSYNEQF
>many|TRBV20-1|TRBJ2-7
SARGVQGGNYEQY
>many|TRBV20-1|TRBJ2-7
SAHVPNGRVPYEQY
>-|TRBV10-2|TRBJ1-5
ASSEASAVSNQPQH